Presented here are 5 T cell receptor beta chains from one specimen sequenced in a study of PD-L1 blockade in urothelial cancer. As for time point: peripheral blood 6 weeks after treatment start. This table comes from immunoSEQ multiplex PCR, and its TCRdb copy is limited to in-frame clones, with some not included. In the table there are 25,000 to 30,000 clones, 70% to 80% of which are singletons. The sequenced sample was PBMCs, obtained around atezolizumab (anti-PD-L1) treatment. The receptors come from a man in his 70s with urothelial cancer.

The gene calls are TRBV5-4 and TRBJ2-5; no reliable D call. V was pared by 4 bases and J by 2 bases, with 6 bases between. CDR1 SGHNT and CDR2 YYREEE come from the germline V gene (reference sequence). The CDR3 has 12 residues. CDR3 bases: TGTGCCAGCAGCGTACAACAAGAGACCCAGTACTTC. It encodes CASSVQQETQYF. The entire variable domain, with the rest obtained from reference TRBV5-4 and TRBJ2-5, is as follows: ETGVTQSPTHLIKTRGQQVTLRCSSQSGHNTVSWYQQALGQGPQFIFQYYREEENGRGNFPPRFSGLQFPNYSSELNVNALELDDSALYLCASSVQQETQYFGPGTRLLVL.

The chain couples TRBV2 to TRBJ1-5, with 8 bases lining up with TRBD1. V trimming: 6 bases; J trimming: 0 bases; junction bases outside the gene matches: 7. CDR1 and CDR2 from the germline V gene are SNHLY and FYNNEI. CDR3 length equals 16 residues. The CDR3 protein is CASSRTGFDSNQPQHF. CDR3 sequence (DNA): TGTGCCAGCAGCAGGACAGGGTTTGATAGCAATCAGCCCCAGCATTTT.

The CDR3 coding sequence is TGTGCCAGCAGTTATTTACAGGGGTGGGAGCAGTACTTC. Its translation is CASSYLQGWEQYF. The chain is built from TRBV27 and TRBJ2-7; 7 bases align to TRBD1. Per the germline V gene, CDR1 is MNHEY and CDR2 is SMNVEV (reference sequence). V gave up 4 bases and J gave up 7 bases; unmatched junction bases: 7. The CDR3 totals 13 residues.

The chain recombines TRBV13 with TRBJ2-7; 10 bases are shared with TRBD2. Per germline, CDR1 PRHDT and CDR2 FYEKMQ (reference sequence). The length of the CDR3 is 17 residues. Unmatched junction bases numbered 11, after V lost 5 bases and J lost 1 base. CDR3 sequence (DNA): TGTGCCAGCAGCCCACGACAAACTAGCGGGATATCCTACGAGCAGTACTTC. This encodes CASSPRQTSGISYEQYF. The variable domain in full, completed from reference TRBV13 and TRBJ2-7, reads AAGVIQSPRHLIKEKRETATLKCYPIPRHDTVYWYQQGPGQDPQFLISFYEKMQSDKGSIPDRFSAQQFSDYHSELNMSSLELGDSALYFCASSPRQTSGISYEQYFGPGTRLTVT.

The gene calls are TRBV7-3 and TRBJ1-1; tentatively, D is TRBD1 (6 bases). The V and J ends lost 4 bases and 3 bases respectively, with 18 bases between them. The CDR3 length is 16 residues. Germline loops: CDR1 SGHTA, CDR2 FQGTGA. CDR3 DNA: TGTGCCAGCAGCTCCAGGGGTAAAGGGGTGGACACTGAAGCTTTCTTT. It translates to CASSSRGKGVDTEAFF.